These T cell receptor beta chains were read from a single sample in a study of CD8 T cells in Susac syndrome. TCRdb independently ran MiXCR on the immunoSEQ multiplex PCR reads; one entry per CDR3 protein. The table has tens of thousands of distinct CDR3 sequences, about 95% seen once. Sequenced input: CD4+ T cells from PBMCs. These receptor sequences come from a human donor with Susac syndrome. The CDR3 runs from the conserved cysteine through the conserved F or W. D genes are given only for firm matches. Only part of the rows carry a size: once, few, many, or a class if the clone is expanded.

J gene | clone size | V gene | D gene | CDR3 DNA | CDR3 protein
TRBJ1-6 | - | TRBV4-3 | - | TGCGCCAGCAGCCAAGACGCGGGGGCGGGGGCTCGGAATTCACCCCTCCACTTT | CASSQDAGAGARNSPLHF
TRBJ2-5 | - | TRBV30 | TRBD2 | TGTGCCTGGAACAGCGGGGCCGGAAAAGAGACCCAGTACTTC | CAWNSGAGKETQYF
TRBJ2-7 | - | TRBV6-5 | TRBD2 | TGTGCCAGCATTTCTAGCGGGGACAACTACGAGCAGTACTTC | CASISSGDNYEQYF
TRBJ1-2 | once | TRBV20-1 | - | TGCAGTGCTAGAGATCCGGGACACTATGGCTACACCTTC | CSARDPGHYGYTF
TRBJ2-5 | once | TRBV2 | - | TGTGCCAGCAGTGATTTGGGGCTCCAAGAGACCCAGTACTTC | CASSDLGLQETQYF
TRBJ2-2 | - | TRBV4-2 | - | TGTGCCAGCAGCCCGGGACTCTCCACCGGGGAGCTGTTTTTT | CASSPGLSTGELFF
TRBJ1-1 | - | TRBV30 | - | TGTGCCTGGAGGATGACGGAGAACACTGAAGCTTTCTTT | CAWRMTENTEAFF
TRBJ2-2 | - | TRBV28 | - | TGTGCCAGCAGTCCGTTAGTCCCCGGGGAGCTGTTTTTT | CASSPLVPGELFF
TRBJ2-4 | - | TRBV12-3/TRBV12-4 | - | TGTGCCAGCAGTTTAAATAGGGTGGCCAAAAACATTCAGTACTTC | CASSLNRVAKNIQYF
TRBJ1-1 | - | TRBV5-1 | - | TGCGCCAGCAGCGGGAGCCTACAGGGAGGTCACACTGAAGCTTTCTTT | CASSGSLQGGHTEAFF
TRBJ2-5 | once | TRBV28 | - | TGTGCCAGCACTCAGGGGGGCCGGGAGACCCAGTACTTC | CASTQGGRETQYF
TRBJ2-5 | - | TRBV18 | - | TGTGCCAGCTCAGTAAAACAAGAGACCCAGTACTTC | CASSVKQETQYF
TRBJ1-5 | - | TRBV20-1 | - | TGCAGTGCTAGAGCTGGGACATTTGAACAGCCCCAGCATTTT | CSARAGTFEQPQHF
TRBJ1-5 | - | TRBV19 | - | TGTGCCAGTGATCCCGGACAGATTAGCAATCAGCCCCAGCATTTT | CASDPGQISNQPQHF
TRBJ2-1 | - | TRBV12-3/TRBV12-4 | - | TGTGCCAGCAGTCGGGTAGGGGGGGGTGAGCAGTTCTTC | CASSRVGGGEQFF
TRBJ1-1 | - | TRBV30 | - | TGTGCCTGGAGGCCGACAAAGAACACTGAAGCTTTCTTT | CAWRPTKNTEAFF
TRBJ2-2 | - | TRBV29-1 | - | TGCAGCGTTGCGGGGTCGTGGGGGTCGGAGTGGATCGGGGAGCTGTTTTTT | CSVAGSWGSEWIGELFF
TRBJ1-6 | - | TRBV30 | - | TGTGCCTGGAGGGACGGGGATGGGACTAATTCACCCCTCCACTTT | CAWRDGDGTNSPLHF
TRBJ1-2 | once | TRBV7-9 | - | TGTGCCAGCAGCTTGTTGGCGTTGGCAGGTAGAGGAGGCTACACCTTC | CASSLLALAGRGGYTF
TRBJ1-1 | - | TRBV5-1 | - | TGCGCCAGCAGCCGGTCGAACACTGAAGCTTTCTTT | CASSRSNTEAFF
TRBJ1-5 | - | TRBV20-1 | - | TGCAGTGCCCCTAATGAGGGATCCAATCAGCCCCAGCATTTT | CSAPNEGSNQPQHF
TRBJ2-5 | - | TRBV5-4 | TRBD2 | TGTGCCAGCAGCCCGGGACTAGCGGGATCAGGAGAGACCCAGTACTTC | CASSPGLAGSGETQYF
TRBJ2-7 | - | TRBV7-9 | - | TGTGCCAGCAGCGCCATCAGTACGGGTTACGAGCAGTACTTC | CASSAISTGYEQYF
TRBJ2-5 | - | TRBV9 | TRBD2 | TGTGCCAGCAGCCCTAGCGGGGGGGCCGATGAGACCCAGTACTTC | CASSPSGGADETQYF
TRBJ1-2 | - | TRBV3-1 | - | TGTGCCAGCACCCCGAGGGCACAGCCAAACTATGGCTACACCTTC | CASTPRAQPNYGYTF
TRBJ2-1 | - | TRBV12-3/TRBV12-4 | - | TGTGCCAGCAGTTCCCTTTACAATGAGCAGTTCTTC | CASSSLYNEQFF
TRBJ1-6 | once | TRBV30 | - | TGTGCCTGGAGTAGGACAGATAATTCACCCCTCCACTTT | CAWSRTDNSPLHF
TRBJ2-7 | - | TRBV9 | TRBD2 | TGTGCCAGCAGCACCGCCGCCGGGACTAGCGGGGCAAGTGAGCAGTACTTC | CASSTAAGTSGASEQYF
TRBJ2-3 | - | TRBV12-3/TRBV12-4 | TRBD2 | TGTGCCAGCAGACGGACTAGCGGGGGGGTTAGCGATACGCAGTATTTT | CASRRTSGGVSDTQYF
TRBJ2-4 | - | TRBV9 | TRBD2 | TGTGCCAGCAGCCCACGGGGGGGCCTGGCCAAAAACATTCAGTACTTC | CASSPRGGLAKNIQYF
TRBJ2-1 | - | TRBV9 | - | TGTGCCAGCAGCCCTCACGGAGGGGACAATGAGCAGTTCTTC | CASSPHGGDNEQFF
TRBJ1-5 | - | TRBV15 | - | TGTGCCACCAGCAGAGATAATATAGTCGGAGGGCCCCAGCATTTT | CATSRDNIVGGPQHF
TRBJ1-5 | - | TRBV20-1 | - | TGCAGTGCTGTCTTGTTGAATTTGAGCAATCAGCCCCAGCATTTT | CSAVLLNLSNQPQHF
TRBJ1-1 | - | TRBV6-5 | - | TGTGCCAGCAGTTACTTGGACGAGAACACTGAAGCTTTCTTT | CASSYLDENTEAFF
TRBJ2-5 | - | TRBV7-2 | - | TGTGCCAGCAGCTTAGTCTCCAGGGACCAAGAGACCCAGTACTTC | CASSLVSRDQETQYF
TRBJ2-1 | - | TRBV2 | TRBD2 | TGTGCCAGCAGTGAATTCCGACTAGCGAATGAGCAGTTCTTC | CASSEFRLANEQFF
TRBJ2-2 | once | TRBV4-3 | - | TGCGCCAGCAGCCAAGAGGCTGGCGGGGTATCCGGGGAGCTGTTTTTT | CASSQEAGGVSGELFF
TRBJ1-2 | - | TRBV27 | - | TGTGCCAGCAGCTTCCTCGAGGGGGGCTACACCTTC | CASSFLEGGYTF
TRBJ2-3 | - | TRBV12-3/TRBV12-4 | - | TGTGCCAGCAGGCTGTTCGCAGATACGCAGTATTTT | CASRLFADTQYF
TRBJ1-1 | - | TRBV30 | - | TGTGCCTGGAGATGGTTGGGGAACACTGAAGCTTTCTTT | CAWRWLGNTEAFF